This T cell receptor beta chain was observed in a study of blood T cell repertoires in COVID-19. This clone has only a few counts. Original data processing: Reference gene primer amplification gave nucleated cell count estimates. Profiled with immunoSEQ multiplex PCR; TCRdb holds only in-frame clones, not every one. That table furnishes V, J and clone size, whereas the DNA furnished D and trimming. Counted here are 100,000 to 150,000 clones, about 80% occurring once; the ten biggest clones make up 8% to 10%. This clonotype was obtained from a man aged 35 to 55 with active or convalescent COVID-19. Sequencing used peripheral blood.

The CDR3 here is CASSQGYNSPLHF. CDR3 bases: TGTGCCAGCAGTCAGGGGTATAATTCACCCCTCCACTTT. J is TRBJ1-6 and V is TRBV6-5; the D gene is possibly TRBD1 (6 bases). The CDR3 is 13 residues long. Germline lookup yields CDR1 MNHEY and CDR2 SVGAGI. V dropped 5 bases and J dropped 4 bases, with 6 bases sitting between them.